This entry features one TCR beta chain sequence. J was trimmed by 4 bases and V by 6 bases; bases with no gene match: 4. CDR1 is MNHEY and CDR2 is SVGAGI in the germline V gene. The CDR3 has 13 residues. These data are taken from a study of blood T cell repertoires in COVID-19. As for the study in general: Italy, Spain and the United States were the sources of the convalescent and acute COVID-19 samples. T cells, B-cell-depleted T cells, or PBMCs provided the cDNA or gDNA that served as material.

Original methodology: Quantification of nucleated cells was approximated via reference gene primer amplification. Profiling relied on immunoSEQ multiplex PCR, and the TCRdb table lists in-frame clones only, not all of them. The DNA gave D and trimming, while V, J and clone size come from that table. The data show approximately 88,000 clones, around three quarters seen once. The TCR comes from a man aged 50-59 years who had recovered from COVID-19. The chain couples TRBV6-5 to TRBJ1-2; 8 bases match TRBD1. Sequencing was carried out using peripheral blood. In DNA, the CDR3 is TGTGCCAGCAGACCTACAGGGGGCTATGGCTACACCTTC. Amino acids: CASRPTGGYGYTF.